These 27 T cell receptor beta chains originate from one sample sequenced in a study of blood T cell repertoires in COVID-19. The repertoire was sequenced with immunoSEQ multiplex PCR; TCRdb's copy has only in-frame clones and lacks some. Altogether 200,000 to 300,000 clones are present, roughly 84% being singletons, with the ten largest covering 8% to 9.5%. The sequenced sample consisted of peripheral blood. The receptors stem from a human donor in a cohort sampled during active COVID-19.

This chain uses TRBV7-2 with TRBJ1-1, with TRBD1 matching 7 bases. The CDR3 length is 14 residues. V trimming: 5 bases; J trimming: 4 bases; junction bases outside the gene matches: 7. Germline CDR1 and CDR2: SGHTA and FQGNSA. The CDR3 nucleotides are TGTGCCAGCAGCGCCAGGGGGGAGCCCACTGAAGCTTTCTTT. Residues: CASSARGEPTEAFF.

The chain carries TRBV27 and TRBJ2-6; unclear D gene. The CDR3 contains 17 residues. Germline lookup yields CDR1 MNHEY and CDR2 SMNVEV (reference sequence). V lost 5 bases and J lost 2, with 16 bases in between. This CDR3 is CASSPPRSPTGANVLTF. CDR3 nucleotide sequence: TGTGCCAGCAGTCCACCACGGTCTCCCACTGGGGCCAACGTCCTGACTTTC.

This clone occurred once. The gene calls are TRBV5-4 and TRBJ2-5, with TRBD1 matching over 7 bases. Germline trimming cut 0 bases from V and 1 base from J; bases unmatched to any gene: 6. The germline gives CDR1 SGHNT, CDR2 YYREEE (reference sequence). This CDR3 contains 16 residues. The CDR3 DNA reads as TGTGCCAGCAGCTTGGCCACGACAGGGCCCCAAGAGACCCAGTACTTC. It is translated as CASSLATTGPQETQYF.

The chain recombines TRBV12-5 with TRBJ1-5, with TRBD1 identical over 9 bases. V lost 4 bases and J lost 6; bases outside the gene matches: 7. The germline gives CDR1 LGHNT, CDR2 FRNRAP. The CDR3 totals 15 residues. In DNA form, the CDR3 reads TGTGCTAGTGGTTCCGGGACAGGGACAATTCAGCCCCAGCATTTT. As protein: CASGSGTGTIQPQHF.

The CDR3 bases are TGTGCCAGCAGTGACGGGGGCACAGATACGCAGTATTTT. Its protein product is CASSDGGTDTQYF. The chain combines TRBV2 with TRBJ2-3, with D possibly being TRBD2 (5 bases). V dropped 3 bases and J dropped 1 base, with 5 bases sitting between them. In germline, CDR1 is SNHLY, CDR2 FYNNEI. The CDR3 totals 13 residues. The full variable domain, completed using reference TRBV2 and TRBJ2-3, is EPEVTQTPSHQVTQMGQEVILRCVPISNHLYFYWYRQILGQKVEFLVSFYNNEISEKSEIFDDQFSVERPDGSNFTLKIRSTKLEDSAMYFCASSDGGTDTQYFGPGTRLTVL.

This clone was seen a few times. The V call is TRBV27, the J call TRBJ2-7, with 10 bases aligning to TRBD2. The CDR3 is 15 residues long. Germline trimming cut 6 bases from V and 2 bases from J; bases unmatched to any gene: 7. Germline values: CDR1 MNHEY, CDR2 SMNVEV (reference sequence). The CDR3 loop reads CASSLRLAGPYEQYF. CDR3 bases: TGTGCCAGCAGCCTAAGACTAGCGGGTCCCTACGAGCAGTACTTC.

This clone was detected only once. The gene calls are TRBV10-2 and TRBJ1-2; 9 bases are shared with TRBD1. The V gene's germline CDR1 is WSHSY and CDR2 SAAADI. This CDR3 has 15 amino acids. Trimming took 7 bases from V and 3 from J; bases not matched to a gene: 9. The DNA for the CDR3 is TGCGCCAGCATCTCCGGGACAGGGACTCACTATGGCTACACCTTC. It specifies CASISGTGTHYGYTF.

V and J are TRBV11-2 and TRBJ1-2; 8 bases line up with TRBD1. The germline CDR1 and CDR2 sequences are SGHAT and FQNNGV. Unmatched junction bases numbered 4, after V lost 8 bases and J lost 5 bases. The CDR3 extends over 12 amino acids. The CDR3 here is CASRQGWYGYTF. Here the CDR3 DNA reads TGTGCCAGCCGACAGGGGTGGTATGGCTACACCTTC.

This clone was picked up one time. This chain joins TRBV14 and TRBJ2-5; possible D gene TRBD2, 6 bases. V was cut by 1 base and J by 4 bases, with 22 bases left in between. The CDR3 has 18 amino acids. The germline gives CDR1 SGHDN, CDR2 FVKESK. In DNA, the CDR3 is TGTGCCAGCAGCCAAGGGGGGACTTCGCTGACGGGGATAGAGACCCAGTACTTC. Amino acids: CASSQGGTSLTGIETQYF.

The V gene is TRBV6-1, the J gene TRBJ2-7; a possible D gene is TRBD2 (6 bases). Germline V lookup: CDR1 MNHNS, CDR2 SASEGT. Trimming left V 7 bases short and J 3 bases short, with 13 bases between. The CDR3 has 13 residues. CDR3 nucleotides: TGTGCCAGCACCACCATCGGGGGCTACGAGCAGTACTTC. Translating it yields CASTTIGGYEQYF.

The gene calls are TRBV7-9 and TRBJ2-3; 8 bases are a match to TRBD1. The CDR3 extends over 18 amino acids. V shed 3 bases, J shed 4 bases, and the junction held 15 bases outside the gene matches. Germline lookup yields CDR1 SEHNR and CDR2 FQNEAQ (reference sequence). The DNA of the CDR3 is TGTGCCAGCAGCTTGAGAGTTAGGACAGGGAATTCGGCAGATACGCAGTATTTT. Translating gives CASSLRVRTGNSADTQYF. The variable domain in full, with the rest retrieved from reference TRBV7-9 and TRBJ2-3, is DTGVSQNPRHKITKRGQNVTFRCDPISEHNRLYWYRQTLGQGPEFLTYFQNEAQLEKSRLLSDRFSAERPKGSFSTLEIQRTEQGDSAMYLCASSLRVRTGNSADTQYFGPGTRLTVL.

This clone was picked up one time. The chain recombines TRBV5-1 with TRBJ1-5; a weak D match, TRBD1 (6 bases). The V gene's germline CDR1 is SGHRS and CDR2 YFSETQ. The CDR3 has 16 residues. V was trimmed by 3 bases and J by 1 base, leaving 14 bases between them. As DNA, the CDR3 is TGCGCCAGCAGCTCCTTTCGCGACAGGAGCAATCAGCCCCAGCATTTT. It specifies CASSSFRDRSNQPQHF.

The V call is TRBV5-6, the J call TRBJ2-1, with D perhaps matching TRBD2 (5 bases). CDR1 SGHDT and CDR2 YYEEEE come from the germline V gene. The V end was cut by 3 bases, the J end by 5 bases, with 12 bases between. The CDR3 is 14 amino acids. The chain's CDR3 is CASSWAGNNNEQFF. The CDR3 DNA follows: TGTGCCAGCAGCTGGGCGGGCAACAACAATGAGCAGTTCTTC.

V gene TRBV19 combines with J gene TRBJ2-3, with 8 bases aligning to TRBD1. V dropped 2 bases and J dropped 5; count of bases not matched to a gene: 3. The CDR3 length is 14 residues. CDR1 is LNHDA and CDR2 is SQIVND in the germline V gene (reference sequence). The CDR3 DNA is TGTGCCAGTAGTATACAGGGGGCTAAAGATACGCAGTATTTT. Translating it yields CASSIQGAKDTQYF. The full variable domain, with the rest looked up from reference TRBV19 and TRBJ2-3, is DGGITQSPKYLFRKEGQNVTLSCEQNLNHDAMYWYRQDPGQGLRLIYYSQIVNDFQKGDIAEGYSVSREKKESFPLTVTSAQKNPTAFYLCASSIQGAKDTQYFGPGTRLTVL.

The chain couples TRBV27 to TRBJ1-2; 10 nucleotides match TRBD1. Germline V gene sequence: CDR1 MNHEY, CDR2 SMNVEV (reference sequence). Trimming removed 6 bases from V and 6 bases from J; junction bases left unmatched: 10. The CDR3 length is 15 residues. CDR3 protein: CASRPSTGGLHGYTF. DNA for the CDR3: TGTGCCAGCAGACCTTCGACAGGGGGCCTCCATGGCTACACCTTC.

The CDR3 nucleotides are TGTGCCACCCAAAATACTTATAACACTGAAGCTTTCTTT. Its protein is CATQNTYNTEAFF. The V gene is TRBV10-3, the J gene TRBJ1-1; D uncertain. The germline V gene has CDR1 ENHRY and CDR2 SYGVKD. Trimming stripped 10 bases from V and 2 bases from J, with 14 bases between. The CDR3 length is 13 residues.

The V gene is TRBV18, the J gene TRBJ2-1; 11 positions agree with TRBD1. The V gene's germline CDR1 is KGHSH and CDR2 LQKENI. V trimming: 1 base; J trimming: 9 bases; junction bases outside the gene matches: 8. The CDR3 length is 16 residues. DNA for the CDR3: TGTGCCAGCTCACCACGGGTGGACAGGGGGCATCTTGAGCAGTTCTTC. Its protein product is CASSPRVDRGHLEQFF.

The chain uses TRBV15 and TRBJ2-1, with 7 nucleotides matching TRBD1. The CDR3 sequence is 15 residues long. Germline lookup yields CDR1 LNHNV and CDR2 YYDKDF (reference sequence). Germline trimming cut 2 bases from V and 3 bases from J; bases unmatched to any gene: 4. In DNA, the CDR3 is TGTGCCACCAGCAGAAAACGGGACAGCTACAATGAGCAGTTCTTC. Protein sequence: CATSRKRDSYNEQFF.

The chain joins TRBV7-9 to TRBJ1-2, with D perhaps TRBD1 (6 bases). The V gene lost 1 base and the J gene lost 6 bases, with 12 bases spanning the gap. CDR3 length equals 14 residues. Germline-derived CDR1 and CDR2 are SEHNR and FQNEAQ (reference sequence). DNA of the CDR3: TGTGCCAGCAGCTTAGGGACAGTCAAGGATGGCTACACCTTC. Translating it yields CASSLGTVKDGYTF.

The J gene is TRBJ1-2, the V gene TRBV10-3; D is uncertain. V shed 2 bases and J shed 0 bases, with 19 bases lying between them. The CDR3 has 18 amino acids. The germline gives CDR1 ENHRY, CDR2 SYGVKD. CDR3 sequence (DNA): TGTGCCATCAGTGAGCCATTACTATCAGCGCTAGCTAACTATGGCTACACCTTC. Translated: CAISEPLLSALANYGYTF.

The V gene is TRBV15, the J gene TRBJ2-7; 7 nucleotides agree with TRBD1. CDR3 length equals 14 residues. V lost 1 base, J lost 3 bases, and 3 bases stayed unmatched. Germline CDR1 and CDR2: LNHNV and YYDKDF (reference sequence). DNA of the CDR3: TGTGCCACCAGCAGAGTCAGGGGGAGCTACGAGCAGTACTTC. Protein product: CATSRVRGSYEQYF.

The gene calls are TRBV5-5 and TRBJ1-1; D unresolved. Germline V gene data show CDR1 as SGHKS and CDR2 as YYEKEE (reference sequence). The ends were cut back, 3 bases at V and 1 base at J, with 10 bases in the middle. The CDR3 has 14 residues. Here the CDR3 reads CASSSNLGNTEAFF. In DNA form, the CDR3 reads TGTGCCAGCAGCTCTAACCTCGGGAACACTGAAGCTTTCTTT.

The chain employs TRBV10-1 and TRBJ2-1; TRBD2 is a possible D gene (7 bases). Per germline, CDR1 WNHNN and CDR2 SYGVQD (reference sequence). CDR3 length: 16 amino acids. V gave up 3 bases and J gave up 10 bases, with 22 bases separating them. CDR3 sequence (DNA): TGCGCCAGCAGTGATTCTGGCGGGAGAGGGGGTGGGGAGCAGTTCTTC. Residues: CASSDSGGRGGGEQFF.

This clone was counted only a few times. This chain joins TRBV19 and TRBJ2-3; 12 positions agree with TRBD1. The CDR3 covers 17 residues. Germline assignment: CDR1 LNHDA and CDR2 SQIVND (reference sequence). V lost 9 bases, J lost 2 bases, and 12 bases stayed unmatched. CDR3 loop: CARKGQGASVLTDTQYF. The CDR3 coding sequence is TGTGCCAGAAAGGGACAGGGGGCCTCCGTTCTCACAGATACGCAGTATTTT.

V and J are TRBV15 and TRBJ2-7; D is perhaps TRBD1 (5 bases). The CDR3 is 15 amino acids. From germline, CDR1 is LNHNV and CDR2 YYDKDF (reference sequence). V shed 1 base and J shed 6 bases, with 16 bases lying between them. CDR3 loop: CATSRGGEQGSEQYF. CDR3 sequence (DNA): TGTGCCACCAGCAGAGGGGGCGAGCAGGGCTCCGAGCAGTACTTC.

The rearrangement links TRBV14 to TRBJ2-7; D not certain. This CDR3 has 14 residues. V shed 0 bases and J shed 12 bases, with 18 bases lying between them. Germline-derived CDR1 and CDR2 are SGHDN and FVKESK. The CDR3 nucleotides are TGTGCCAGCAGCCAAGAACGTGAGTACCCAGGCCGGTACTTC. This codes for CASSQEREYPGRYF.

The J gene is TRBJ2-7, the V gene TRBV7-8, with D tentatively TRBD1 (6 bases). The germline V and J ends were trimmed by 8 bases and 0 bases, with 14 bases remaining between them. This CDR3 is 14 amino acids long. Germline V gene data show CDR1 as SGHVS and CDR2 as FQNEAQ. The DNA of the CDR3 is TGTGCCAGCGCTAACCGGGACATCTCCTACGAGCAGTACTTC. The encoded protein is CASANRDISYEQYF.